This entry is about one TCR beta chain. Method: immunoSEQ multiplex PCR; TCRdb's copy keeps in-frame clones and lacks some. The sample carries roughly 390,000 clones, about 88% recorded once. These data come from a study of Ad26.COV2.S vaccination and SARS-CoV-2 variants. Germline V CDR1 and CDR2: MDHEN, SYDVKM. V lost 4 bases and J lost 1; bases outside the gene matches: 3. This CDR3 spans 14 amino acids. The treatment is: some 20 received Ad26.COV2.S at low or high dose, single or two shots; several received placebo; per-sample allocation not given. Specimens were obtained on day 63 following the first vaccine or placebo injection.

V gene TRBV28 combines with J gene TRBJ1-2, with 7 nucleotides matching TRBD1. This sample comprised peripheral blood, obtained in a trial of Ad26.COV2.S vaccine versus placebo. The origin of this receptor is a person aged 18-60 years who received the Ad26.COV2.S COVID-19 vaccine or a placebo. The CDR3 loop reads CASSWDSNNYGYTF. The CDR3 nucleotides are TGTGCCAGCAGTTGGGACAGCAATAACTATGGCTACACCTTC.